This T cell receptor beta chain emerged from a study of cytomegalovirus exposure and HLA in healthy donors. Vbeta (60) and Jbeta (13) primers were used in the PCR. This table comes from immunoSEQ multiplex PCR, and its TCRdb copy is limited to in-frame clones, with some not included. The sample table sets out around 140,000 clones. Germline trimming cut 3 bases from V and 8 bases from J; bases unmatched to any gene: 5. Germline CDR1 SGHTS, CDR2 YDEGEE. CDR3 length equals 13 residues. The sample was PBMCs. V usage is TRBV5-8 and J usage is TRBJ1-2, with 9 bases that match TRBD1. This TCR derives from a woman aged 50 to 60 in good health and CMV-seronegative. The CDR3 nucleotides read TGTGCCAGCAGCTCGGACAGGGGTGACGGCTACACCTTC. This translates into CASSSDRGDGYTF.